This is a list of T cell receptor beta chains from one sample in a study of cytomegalovirus exposure and HLA in healthy donors. Method: immunoSEQ multiplex PCR; TCRdb's copy keeps in-frame clones and lacks some. Found here are around 300,000 clones, approximately 88% of them singletons; the top ten hold 0.92%. Sequencing input: PBMCs. The receptor source for this set is a woman aged 18 to 35 in good health and CMV-seronegative. CDR3s include the opening cysteine and the closing phenylalanine or tryptophan. Fields, in order: J gene, D gene, V gene, clone size, CDR3 protein, CDR3 DNA. The D gene is left open where the match is weak. Clone size is stated in some rows and not others, as once, few, many or a class when expanded.

J: TRBJ1-2; D: NA; V: TRBV30; size: once; CDR3: CACQGIGNYGYTF; DNA: TGTGCCTGCCAGGGTATTGGTAACTATGGCTACACCTTC
J: TRBJ2-7; D: TRBD2; V: TRBV5-8; size: NA; CDR3: CASSQLPRAGRENEQYF; DNA: TGTGCCAGCAGCCAGCTCCCCCGGGCAGGGAGGGAGAACGAGCAGTACTTC
J: TRBJ2-7; D: NA; V: TRBV11-1; size: NA; CDR3: CASSLSGDSGYSYEQYF; DNA: TGTGCCAGCAGCTTATCGGGCGACAGCGGGTACTCCTACGAGCAGTACTTC
J: TRBJ2-1; D: TRBD2; V: TRBV2; size: NA; CDR3: CASTGLAVNNEQFF; DNA: TGTGCCAGCACGGGACTAGCGGTAAACAATGAGCAGTTCTTC
J: TRBJ1-5; D: NA; V: TRBV12-2; size: once; CDR3: CASRPVRGCLQHF; DNA: TGTGCAAGTCGCCCAGTCCGGGGTTGCCTCCAGCATTTT
J: TRBJ2-3; D: NA; V: TRBV29-1; size: NA; CDR3: CSVERRLTDTQYF; DNA: TGCAGCGTTGAAAGGCGGCTCACAGATACGCAGTATTTT
J: TRBJ2-2; D: NA; V: TRBV7-3; size: NA; CDR3: CASSFLNRANTGELFF; DNA: TGTGCCAGCAGCTTCCTCAACAGAGCGAACACCGGGGAGCTGTTTTTT
J: TRBJ2-7; D: TRBD1; V: TRBV29-1; size: NA; CDR3: CSVQGDSYSYEQYF; DNA: TGCAGCGTACAAGGGGACAGCTACTCCTACGAGCAGTACTTC
J: TRBJ1-6; D: TRBD1; V: TRBV30; size: NA; CDR3: CAWNRGLNLYNSPLHF; DNA: TGTGCCTGGAACAGGGGCCTTAACTTATATAATTCACCCCTCCACTTT
J: TRBJ2-6; D: NA; V: TRBV4-1; size: NA; CDR3: CASSDTSSGANVLTF; DNA: TGCGCCAGCAGCGACACCAGCTCTGGGGCCAACGTCCTGACTTTC
J: TRBJ2-7; D: TRBD2; V: TRBV5-1; size: NA; CDR3: CASSLGLAGDNEQYF; DNA: TGCGCCAGCAGCCTAGGACTAGCGGGAGACAACGAGCAGTACTTC
J: TRBJ2-5; D: NA; V: TRBV10-2; size: NA; CDR3: CASGQGETQYF; DNA: TGCGCCAGCGGTCAGGGAGAGACCCAGTACTTC
J: TRBJ2-7; D: TRBD1; V: TRBV25-1; size: NA; CDR3: CASSEEWTGSYEQYF; DNA: TGTGCCAGCAGTGAAGAGTGGACAGGGAGCTACGAGCAGTACTTC
J: TRBJ1-3; D: TRBD1; V: TRBV30; size: NA; CDR3: CAWKPGQGGDTIYF; DNA: TGTGCCTGGAAACCTGGACAGGGGGGTGACACCATATATTTT
J: TRBJ2-7; D: NA; V: TRBV6-5; size: NA; CDR3: CASSYRLTPYEQYF; DNA: TGTGCCAGCAGTTACAGACTTACGCCGTACGAGCAGTACTTC
J: TRBJ2-7; D: TRBD1; V: TRBV2; size: NA; CDR3: CASSLQLPGQGTGIHEQYF; DNA: TGTGCCAGCAGTCTACAGCTTCCGGGACAGGGTACGGGAATCCACGAGCAGTACTTC
J: TRBJ2-7; D: TRBD2; V: TRBV6-5; size: NA; CDR3: CASSSSGEGIYEQYF; DNA: TGTGCCAGCAGTTCTAGCGGAGAGGGTATCTACGAGCAGTACTTC
J: TRBJ2-3; D: NA; V: TRBV13; size: NA; CDR3: CASSSASGTDTQYF; DNA: TGTGCCAGCAGCTCAGCTAGCGGCACAGATACGCAGTATTTT
J: TRBJ2-2; D: TRBD1; V: TRBV2; size: NA; CDR3: CASSGLTGKSAGELFF; DNA: TGTGCCAGCAGCGGTCTGACAGGGAAGTCGGCCGGGGAGCTGTTTTTT
J: TRBJ1-4; D: NA; V: TRBV4-1; size: NA; CDR3: CASNPSLGSGATNEKLFF; DNA: TGCGCCAGCAACCCTAGCCTAGGTTCAGGGGCAACTAATGAAAAACTGTTTTTT
J: TRBJ2-1; D: NA; V: TRBV2; size: NA; CDR3: CASPSANEQFF; DNA: TGTGCCAGCCCTAGTGCCAATGAGCAGTTCTTC
J: TRBJ2-1; D: TRBD1; V: TRBV18; size: NA; CDR3: CASSRDRGPYNEQFF; DNA: TGTGCCAGCTCGCGGGACAGGGGACCCTACAATGAGCAGTTCTTC
J: TRBJ1-2; D: TRBD1; V: TRBV4-1; size: few; CDR3: CASSPSKGTGDGYTF; DNA: TGCGCCAGCAGCCCAAGCAAAGGGACAGGGGATGGCTACACCTTC
J: TRBJ2-1; D: TRBD2; V: TRBV27; size: NA; CDR3: CASSFLAGGGSREQFF; DNA: TGTGCCAGCAGTTTCCTGGCCGGTGGCGGGAGCAGGGAGCAGTTCTTC
J: TRBJ1-1; D: TRBD1; V: TRBV27; size: few; CDR3: CASSMGQLNTEAFF; DNA: TGTGCCAGCAGCATGGGACAGTTGAACACTGAAGCTTTCTTT
J: TRBJ2-7; D: TRBD1; V: TRBV18; size: NA; CDR3: CASSPPTGGQYF; DNA: TGTGCCAGCTCACCTCCGACAGGGGGGCAGTACTTC
J: TRBJ2-7; D: TRBD2; V: TRBV7-6; size: NA; CDR3: CASSRLSGGTYEQYF; DNA: TGTGCCAGCAGCCGCCTTAGCGGGGGGACCTACGAGCAGTACTTC
J: TRBJ2-3; D: NA; V: TRBV27; size: NA; CDR3: CASSLGGYTDTQYF; DNA: TGTGCCAGCAGTCTGGGGGGATACACAGATACGCAGTATTTT
J: TRBJ1-5; D: NA; V: TRBV6-4; size: NA; CDR3: CASSQQGGQPQHF; DNA: TGTGCCAGCAGCCAGCAGGGAGGCCAGCCCCAGCATTTT
J: TRBJ2-1; D: TRBD2; V: TRBV13; size: NA; CDR3: CASSFAGGPNEQFF; DNA: TGTGCCAGCAGCTTTGCGGGAGGGCCGAATGAGCAGTTCTTC
J: TRBJ2-3; D: NA; V: TRBV10-1; size: NA; CDR3: CASSESGTDTQYF; DNA: TGCGCCAGCAGTGAGAGCGGCACAGATACGCAGTATTTT
J: TRBJ2-7; D: TRBD2; V: TRBV5-6; size: NA; CDR3: CASSLGTSGRTFYEQYF; DNA: TGTGCCAGCAGCCTCGGAACTAGCGGGAGGACTTTCTACGAGCAGTACTTC
J: TRBJ1-6; D: NA; V: TRBV5-1; size: NA; CDR3: CASSPDNSPLHF; DNA: TGCGCCAGCAGCCCAGATAATTCACCCCTCCACTTT
J: TRBJ2-7; D: NA; V: TRBV6-1; size: NA; CDR3: CASSLLEGSLYF; DNA: TGTGCCAGCAGTCTACTCGAGGGTAGCCTGTACTTC
J: TRBJ1-1; D: NA; V: TRBV28; size: NA; CDR3: CASILDSLNTEAFF; DNA: TGTGCCAGCATCCTGGACAGTCTAAACACTGAAGCTTTCTTT
J: TRBJ2-5; D: NA; V: TRBV27; size: NA; CDR3: CASSFTSGRSSSQYF; DNA: TGTGCCAGCAGTTTTACCAGCGGAAGGTCTTCGTCCCAGTACTTC
J: TRBJ2-7; D: NA; V: TRBV28; size: NA; CDR3: CASSTGTTYEQYF; DNA: TGTGCCAGCAGCACCGGGACAACGTACGAGCAGTACTTC
J: TRBJ1-2; D: NA; V: TRBV9; size: many; CDR3: CASSVGNHRVNGYTF; DNA: TGTGCCAGCAGCGTAGGGAACCACAGGGTTAATGGCTACACCTTC
J: TRBJ2-7; D: TRBD2; V: TRBV29-1; size: NA; CDR3: CSVVLAGGRPYEQYF; DNA: TGCAGCGTTGTTTTAGCGGGAGGGCGGCCCTACGAGCAGTACTTC
J: TRBJ1-1; D: TRBD1; V: TRBV5-5; size: NA; CDR3: CASTQGARTEAFF; DNA: TGTGCCAGTACGCAGGGGGCGCGTACTGAAGCTTTCTTT
J: TRBJ2-1; D: TRBD2; V: TRBV28; size: NA; CDR3: CASNGRLADYNEQFF; DNA: TGTGCCAGCAACGGTCGACTAGCGGATTACAATGAGCAGTTCTTC
J: TRBJ1-2; D: NA; V: TRBV6-5; size: once; CDR3: CASNRGGGGYTF; DNA: TGTGCCAGCAACCGAGGCGGGGGGGGCTACACCTTC